Listed here are 29 T cell receptor beta chains from one sample, sequenced in a study of blood T cell repertoires in COVID-19. The table came from immunoSEQ multiplex PCR; TCRdb's copy has only in-frame clones and leaves some out. The data hold some 320,000 clones, with about 88% observed a single time. Sequencing input: PBMCs or T cells enriched from blood (not recorded which). The receptors here all came from a man in his 60s who had recovered from COVID-19.

DNA of the CDR3: TGTGCCAGTAGTATGAGACTAGCGGGGGGCTCCTACGAGCAGTACTTC. Translation: CASSMRLAGGSYEQYF. The chain uses TRBV19 and TRBJ2-7; the match to TRBD2 covers 13 bases. The germline CDR1 and CDR2 sequences are LNHDA and SQIVND (reference sequence). This CDR3 comprises 16 residues. Trimming removed 3 bases from V and 0 bases from J; junction bases left unmatched: 2.

The V call is TRBV4-2, the J call TRBJ2-5; 9 bases match TRBD1. The CDR3 is made up of 17 amino acids. V lost 2 bases, J lost 5 bases, and 12 bases stayed unmatched. Germline V gene sequence: CDR1 LGHNA, CDR2 YNFKEQ. The CDR3 sequence is CASSQQPKGQGFETQYF. In DNA form, the CDR3 reads TGTGCCAGCAGCCAACAGCCAAAGGGACAGGGTTTCGAGACCCAGTACTTC.

The chain has TRBV10-3 and TRBJ1-1, with TRBD1 as a possible D gene (6 bases). Germline V gene sequence: CDR1 ENHRY, CDR2 SYGVKD. CDR3 length equals 17 residues. V was trimmed by 0 bases and J by 1 base, leaving 15 bases between them. The CDR3 coding sequence is TGTGCCATCAGTGAGTCTGGGGACAATACAAGGAACACTGAAGCTTTCTTT. Protein: CAISESGDNTRNTEAFF.

The chain recombines TRBV7-6 with TRBJ2-5; 7 nucleotides agree with TRBD2. The junction had 8 bases not matched to a gene; V was cut back by 6 bases and J by 4 bases. The length of the CDR3 is 14 residues. Germline CDR1 reads SGHVS; CDR2 reads FNYEAQ. The CDR3 DNA follows: TGTGCCAGCAGTTCATGGGAGGGCCGAGAGACCCAGTACTTC. Translating it yields CASSSWEGRETQYF.

CDR3 amino acids: CASSLLSLFAYEQYF. The CDR3 nucleotides read TGTGCCAGCAGTCTGCTTAGCCTTTTTGCCTACGAGCAGTACTTC. The chain carries TRBV27 and TRBJ2-7, with D uncertain. V was pared by 5 bases and J by 2 bases, with 16 bases between. The CDR3 spans 15 residues. Per germline, CDR1 MNHEY and CDR2 SMNVEV (reference sequence).

The gene calls are TRBV30 and TRBJ1-6; a weak D match, TRBD1 (5 bases). Deletions cut 1 base from V and 5 bases from J, with 6 bases between. The CDR3 consists of 13 residues. Germline V gives CDR1 GTSNPN, CDR2 SVGIG (reference sequence). CDR3: CAWSGQNNSPLHF. The CDR3 DNA reads as TGTGCCTGGAGTGGACAGAATAATTCACCCCTCCACTTT.

This clone has only one observation. This rearrangement joins TRBV6-5 to TRBJ2-7; D remains ambiguous. The CDR3 extends over 11 amino acids. Germline-derived CDR1 and CDR2 are MNHEY and SVGAGI. The V end was cut by 4 bases, the J end by 3 bases, with 4 bases between. For the CDR3, the DNA is TGTGCCAGCAGTTCCCACTACGAGCAGTACTTC. It is translated as CASSSHYEQYF.

This chain joins TRBV4-2 and TRBJ2-2, with D perhaps matching TRBD2 (6 bases). The CDR3 is made up of 15 amino acids. With 4 bases removed from V and 2 bases from J, the gap between germline ends came to 11 bases. Germline loops: CDR1 LGHNA, CDR2 YNFKEQ. The CDR3 region has the DNA TGTGCCAGCAGCCCCTCCGGGGGTAACACCGGGGAGCTGTTTTTT. Protein: CASSPSGGNTGELFF.

The chain recombines TRBV6-5 with TRBJ1-1; a weak D match, TRBD1 (5 bases). The CDR3 runs 13 residues. Germline CDR1 reads MNHEY; CDR2 reads SVGAGI. The V end was cut by 6 bases, the J end by 1 base, with 9 bases between. The CDR3 protein is CASSLGGNTEAFF. The CDR3 DNA reads as TGTGCCAGCAGCCTCGGGGGGAACACTGAAGCTTTCTTT.

The gene calls are TRBV7-3 and TRBJ2-5; D is perhaps TRBD2 (5 bases). Germline CDR1 is SGHTA and CDR2 is FQGTGA. Trimming pared 2 bases from V and 1 base from J, leaving 8 bases between. This CDR3 spans 14 amino acids. The CDR3 DNA is TGTGCCAGCAGCTTAGGAGGATCCCAAGAGACCCAGTACTTC. It is translated as CASSLGGSQETQYF.

The chain joins TRBV4-2 to TRBJ2-1; a possible D gene is TRBD1 (6 bases). The CDR3 contains 15 residues. Germline V gives CDR1 LGHNA, CDR2 YNFKEQ. Trimming stripped 1 base from V and 2 bases from J, with 9 bases between. The DNA for the CDR3 is TGTGCCAGCAGCCAAGGGGACAATACCTACAATGAGCAGTTCTTC. Translation gives CASSQGDNTYNEQFF.

The J gene is TRBJ2-2, the V gene TRBV7-9; TRBD1 matches 7 bases. Losses at the gene ends were 5 bases for V and 5 bases for J; bases not matched to a gene: 8. From germline, CDR1 is SEHNR and CDR2 FQNEAQ (reference sequence). There are 15 residues in the CDR3. CDR3 residues: CASSPDRAWTGELFF. The DNA of the CDR3 is TGTGCCAGCAGCCCTGACAGGGCCTGGACCGGGGAGCTGTTTTTT.

This clone was seen once. The chain recombines TRBV7-2 with TRBJ2-3, with 11 bases fitting TRBD2. Losses at the gene ends were 4 bases for V and 4 bases for J; bases not matched to a gene: 13. From germline, CDR1 is SGHTA and CDR2 FQGNSA. The CDR3 runs to 18 residues. CDR3 region: CASSSRGTSGSWADTQYF. CDR3 in DNA: TGTGCCAGCAGCTCTCGGGGGACTAGCGGCTCTTGGGCAGATACGCAGTATTTT. The full variable domain, rest sourced from reference TRBV7-2 and TRBJ2-3, is GAGVSQSPSNKVTEKGKDVELRCDPISGHTALYWYRQSLGQGLEFLIYFQGNSAPDKSGLPSDRFSAERTGGSVSTLTIQRTQQEDSAVYLCASSSRGTSGSWADTQYFGPGTRLTVL.

V and J are TRBV7-3 and TRBJ2-3; D remains unclear. The germline CDR1 and CDR2 sequences are SGHTA and FQGTGA. Deletions cut 3 bases from V and 3 bases from J, with 10 bases between. There are 14 residues in the CDR3. The CDR3 bases are TGTGCCAGCAGCTTGACGGGTGGGACAGATACGCAGTATTTT. As protein: CASSLTGGTDTQYF. Looking up the rest from reference TRBV7-3 and TRBJ2-3 gives the full variable domain: GAGVSQTPSNKVTEKGKYVELRCDPISGHTALYWYRQSLGQGPEFLIYFQGTGAADDSGLPNDRFFAVRPEGSVSTLKIQRTERGDSAVYLCASSLTGGTDTQYFGPGTRLTVL.

Of note for this clone: Other DNA sequences of this sample code for an identical CDR3. The chain joins TRBV12-3 or TRBV12-4 to TRBJ1-6; 9 nucleotides match TRBD1. V trimming: 9 bases; J trimming: 7 bases; junction bases outside the gene matches: 4. The CDR3 consists of 13 residues. The CDR3 here is CASRGQGNSPLHF. Written as DNA, the CDR3 is TGTGCCAGTCGCGGACAGGGGAATTCACCCCTCCACTTT.

This sequence joins TRBV4-1 and TRBJ1-2; TRBD1 is a possible D gene (5 bases). The CDR3 has 15 amino acids. CDR1 is MGHRA, CDR2 YSYEKL, per germline. The V end lost 2 bases, the J end lost 6 bases, and 16 bases lay between the germline ends. CDR3 sequence reads: CASSQPIGGYNGYTF. The CDR3 DNA reads TGCGCCAGCAGCCAACCTATCGGGGGGTACAATGGCTACACCTTC.

J is TRBJ1-4 and V is TRBV5-6; 7 positions agree with TRBD1. The V and J ends lost 3 bases and 5 bases, in that order; junction bases with no gene match: 1. The CDR3 covers 13 residues. CDR1 is SGHDT, CDR2 YYEEEE, per germline. CDR3 sequence (DNA): TGTGCCAGCAGCTGGGACAGAAATGAAAAACTGTTTTTT. Translating gives CASSWDRNEKLFF.

Details on this clone: The same CDR3 is also encoded by other DNA sequences in this sample. J is TRBJ1-1 and V is TRBV6-6; D is unresolved. Germline V lookup: CDR1 MNHNY, CDR2 SVGAGI (reference sequence). V was clipped by 6 bases and J by 1 base, with 6 bases between them. The CDR3 has 12 residues. The DNA of the CDR3 is TGTGCCAGCAGCTTGAGGAACACTGAAGCTTTCTTT. Its translation: CASSLRNTEAFF.

Concerning this clone itself: A junction boundary mismatches the germline segment, possibly from a read error. The chain is built from TRBV6-5 and TRBJ1-1; D is undetermined. CDR3 length: 12 residues. Germline V lookup: CDR1 MNHEY, CDR2 SVGAGI. The CDR3 DNA is TGTGCCAGCAGTGACTCGACTGGTAGAGCTTTCTTT. Protein: CASSDSTGRAFF.

The genes are TRBV7-8 and TRBJ2-3; D unclear. Germline values: CDR1 SGHVS, CDR2 FQNEAQ. V was trimmed by 2 bases and J by 3 bases, leaving 9 bases between them. This CDR3 contains 14 residues. The CDR3 region is CASSLNRRTDTQYF. The CDR3, as DNA: TGTGCCAGCAGCTTAAATCGGAGAACAGATACGCAGTATTTT.

This rearrangement joins TRBV24-1 to TRBJ2-3, with no clear D. CDR3 size: 13 residues. Trimming took off 4 bases at V and 2 bases at J, with 6 bases between the two ends. CDR1 is KGHDR, CDR2 SFDVKD, per germline. CDR3 region: CATSEGATDTQYF. In nucleotides, the CDR3 is TGTGCCACCAGTGAGGGCGCCACAGATACGCAGTATTTT.

V usage is TRBV7-2 and J usage is TRBJ2-3; tentative D call: TRBD2 (5 bases). The germline V and J ends were trimmed by 5 bases and 5 bases, with 11 bases remaining between them. The CDR3 extends over 13 amino acids. Germline V lookup: CDR1 SGHTA, CDR2 FQGNSA. CDR3 nucleotides: TGTGCCAGCAGCCCGCGGCGGGTAGATACGCAGTATTTT. This gives the protein CASSPRRVDTQYF.

The chain joins TRBV18 to TRBJ2-1, with a possible D match to TRBD2 (7 bases). Germline lookup yields CDR1 KGHSH and CDR2 LQKENI. This CDR3 region has 15 residues. The V end lost 5 bases, the J end lost 5 bases, and 16 bases lay between the germline ends. The CDR3 nucleotides are TGTGCCAGCTCAGCCTTCTCGGGGGGCCACAATGAGCAGTTCTTC. Translating it yields CASSAFSGGHNEQFF.

CDR3 protein: CASSQDIGEAQPQHF. Here the CDR3 DNA reads TGTGCCAGCAGCCAAGATATCGGGGAAGCGCAGCCCCAGCATTTT. The rearrangement joins TRBV4-2 to TRBJ1-5; no reliable D call. Trimming cost V 0 bases and J 7 bases, with 13 bases left between them. CDR1 and CDR2 from the germline V gene are LGHNA and YNFKEQ. The CDR3 contains 15 residues.

The rearrangement uses TRBV7-6 and TRBJ1-2; 8 positions match TRBD1. V lost 5 bases, J lost 2 bases, and 4 bases stayed unmatched. CDR1 is SGHVS, CDR2 FNYEAQ, per germline. The CDR3 runs to 14 residues. CDR3 region: CASSPQGVNYGYTF. The CDR3 DNA is TGTGCCAGCAGCCCACAGGGGGTGAACTATGGCTACACCTTC.

This chain links TRBV4-3 with TRBJ1-1; possibly TRBD1 for D (6 bases). V was clipped by 0 bases and J by 1 base, with 9 bases between them. This CDR3 has 15 residues. CDR1 and CDR2 (germline): LGHNA, YSLEER. The CDR3 here is CASSQDQGRNTEAFF. CDR3 DNA sequence: TGCGCCAGCAGCCAAGATCAGGGGCGGAACACTGAAGCTTTCTTT.

The chain employs TRBV29-1 and TRBJ2-1; D is undetermined. With 3 bases removed from V and 0 bases from J, the gap between germline ends came to 15 bases. CDR3 length equals 16 residues. The V gene's germline CDR1 is SQVTM and CDR2 ANQGSEA. The CDR3 DNA follows: TGCAGCGTTGATGGCCGGCGGCACCACTCCTACAATGAGCAGTTCTTC. This translates into CSVDGRRHHSYNEQFF.

The rearrangement uses TRBV24-1 and TRBJ1-2; 8 nucleotides line up with TRBD1. There are 13 residues in the CDR3. Germline loops: CDR1 KGHDR, CDR2 SFDVKD. The V and J ends lost 4 bases and 7 bases, in that order; junction bases with no gene match: 4. This CDR3 is CATSERTGLGYTF. The DNA of the CDR3 is TGTGCCACCAGTGAGAGGACAGGGCTTGGCTACACCTTC.

The rearrangement uses TRBV7-8 and TRBJ2-7; TRBD2 is a possible D gene (5 bases). From germline, CDR1 is SGHVS and CDR2 FQNEAQ. The CDR3 has 13 amino acids. The V gene lost 4 bases and the J gene lost 6 bases, with 13 bases spanning the gap. As DNA, the CDR3 is TGTGCCAGCAGCTGGAGGACGGAAGGCGAGCAGTACTTC. Protein product: CASSWRTEGEQYF.